These T cell receptor beta chains were read from a single sample in a study of T cell responses to AZD1222 COVID-19 vaccine. Using immunoSEQ multiplex PCR, the repertoire was profiled, and TCRdb retains in-frame clones only, with some absent. This repertoire shows more than 110,000 clones, approximately 90% found once; its top ten account for 3.1%. Sequencing used peripheral blood, obtained 28 days after the second AZD1222 dose. The receptors shown here come from an adult who received the AZD1222 COVID-19 vaccine. Both conserved end residues are part of each CDR3. Each record gives: J gene, clone size, D gene, V gene, CDR3 protein, CDR3 DNA. D genes are given only for firm matches. Some rows mark clone size as missing; the rest say once, few, many or name a class of expanded clone.

TRBJ2-7,-,-,TRBV3-1/TRBV3-2,CASSHNTPGWDSEQYF,TGTGCCAGCAGCCATAACACCCCGGGCTGGGATAGCGAGCAGTACTTC
TRBJ2-3,once,-,TRBV6-5,CASSLSDTQYF,TGTGCCAGCAGTTTGTCAGATACGCAGTATTTT
TRBJ2-1,-,TRBD2,TRBV7-3,CASSPPGTSGRGGEQFF,TGTGCCAGCAGCCCTCCCGGGACTAGCGGGCGGGGTGGTGAGCAGTTCTTC
TRBJ2-1,-,TRBD2,TRBV7-2,CASSHPLGLAGTYNEQFF,TGTGCCAGCAGCCACCCTCTGGGACTAGCGGGGACCTACAATGAGCAGTTCTTC
TRBJ1-2,-,-,TRBV18,CASSPDTGYGYTF,TGTGCCAGCTCACCTGACACCGGCTATGGCTACACCTTC
TRBJ2-7,-,TRBD1,TRBV7-9,CASSSGQGFFSYEQYF,TGTGCCAGCAGCTCGGGACAGGGTTTTTTCTCCTACGAGCAGTACTTC
TRBJ2-1,-,TRBD2,TRBV5-4,CASSSSRTSGSYNEQFF,TGTGCCAGCAGCTCATCTAGGACTAGCGGGAGCTACAATGAGCAGTTCTTC
TRBJ2-7,-,TRBD2,TRBV9,CASSPRLAGDEQYF,TGTGCCAGCAGCCCGCGACTAGCGGGGGACGAGCAGTACTTC
TRBJ1-1,-,-,TRBV19,CASSKADSMNTEAFF,TGTGCCAGTAGTAAGGCGGACTCCATGAACACTGAAGCTTTCTTT
TRBJ1-3,-,-,TRBV30,CAWEIGNTIYF,TGTGCCTGGGAAATTGGAAACACCATATATTTT
TRBJ1-3,-,-,TRBV3-1/TRBV3-2,CASRRQGGNTIYF,TGTGCCAGCAGACGTCAGGGTGGAAACACCATATATTTT
TRBJ2-1,-,-,TRBV24-1,CATSERDSWNEQFF,TGTGCCACCAGTGAGCGGGACTCGTGGAATGAGCAGTTCTTC
TRBJ1-4,-,-,TRBV9,CASSSGPSPRSEKLFF,TGTGCCAGCAGCTCCGGACCCTCTCCTCGATCTGAAAAACTGTTTTTT
TRBJ1-2,-,TRBD1,TRBV28,CASSLVGGLGGYTF,TGTGCCAGCAGTTTAGTAGGGGGCTTGGGGGGCTACACCTTC
TRBJ2-7,-,-,TRBV28,CASSAPYYEQYF,TGTGCCAGCAGTGCCCCATACTACGAGCAGTACTTC
TRBJ1-2,-,TRBD1,TRBV5-1,CASSGDRFGYTF,TGCGCCAGCAGCGGGGACAGGTTCGGCTACACCTTC
TRBJ2-7,-,-,TRBV27,CASSPSVVTAPFSQQYF,TGTGCCAGCAGTCCTAGTGTAGTGACAGCCCCCTTTTCTCAGCAGTACTTC
TRBJ1-4,-,-,TRBV28,CASSLGHPGEKLFF,TGTGCCAGCAGTCTCGGACATCCGGGGGAAAAACTGTTTTTT
TRBJ2-3,-,-,TRBV7-3,CASSFDYQLQYF,TGTGCCAGCAGCTTCGACTACCAGTTGCAGTATTTT
TRBJ1-1,-,-,TRBV5-1,CASKSPRENAEAFF,TGCGCCAGCAAGAGTCCCCGAGAGAACGCTGAAGCTTTCTTT
TRBJ1-2,-,-,TRBV15,CATSRDPGARGYTF,TGTGCCACCAGCAGAGATCCGGGGGCGAGGGGCTACACCTTC
TRBJ1-2,once,TRBD1,TRBV10-3,CATGTVYPTYGYTF,TGTGCCACCGGGACAGTATATCCTACCTATGGCTACACCTTC
TRBJ1-1,-,TRBD1,TRBV13,CASSQDRVATEAFF,TGTGCCAGCAGCCAGGACAGGGTAGCCACTGAAGCTTTCTTT
TRBJ1-2,-,-,TRBV7-2,CASSLTANYGYTF,TGTGCCAGCAGCTTGACAGCTAACTATGGCTACACCTTC
TRBJ1-5,-,TRBD1,TRBV6-1,CASSEPGQGYYQPQHF,TGTGCCAGCAGCGAACCGGGACAGGGGTATTATCAGCCCCAGCATTTT
TRBJ2-3,-,-,TRBV3-1/TRBV3-2,CASSQSEDTQYF,TGTGCCAGCAGCCAATCTGAAGATACGCAGTATTTT
TRBJ2-7,-,TRBD1,TRBV6-5,CASSYRRSGGIVGQYF,TGTGCCAGCAGTTACCGGAGGTCAGGGGGAATAGTAGGGCAGTACTTC
TRBJ1-1,-,-,TRBV7-2,CASSPTGNTEAFF,TGTGCCAGCAGCCCCACTGGGAACACTGAAGCTTTCTTT
TRBJ2-7,-,-,TRBV7-3,CASSLGRENEQYF,TGTGCCAGCAGCTTAGGGCGGGAAAACGAGCAGTACTTC
TRBJ2-3,-,-,TRBV24-1,CATSVLGSPDTQYF,TGTGCCACCAGTGTTCTCGGGAGCCCAGATACGCAGTATTTT
TRBJ2-1,-,TRBD2,TRBV3-1/TRBV3-2,CASSLIAGEQFF,TGTGCCAGCAGCCTGATAGCGGGGGAGCAGTTCTTC
TRBJ2-3,-,-,TRBV7-3,CASSFLGGEGDTQYF,TGTGCCAGCAGCTTTCTTGGGGGAGAGGGAGATACGCAGTATTTT
TRBJ2-7,-,-,TRBV3-1/TRBV3-2,CASSHIGENYEQYF,TGTGCCAGCAGCCATATCGGGGAAAACTACGAGCAGTACTTC
TRBJ2-2,once,-,TRBV11-3,CASSSGTRTGELFF,TGTGCCAGCAGTTCCGGGACAAGAACCGGGGAGCTGTTTTTT
TRBJ2-7,-,TRBD1,TRBV11-2,CASSFGQGPYEQYF,TGTGCCAGCAGCTTTGGACAGGGGCCGTACGAGCAGTACTTC
TRBJ2-5,-,-,TRBV19,CASSRGKTQYF,TGTGCCAGTAGTCGAGGGAAGACCCAGTACTTC
TRBJ1-4,-,-,TRBV28,CASSPATAINEKLFF,TGTGCCAGCAGCCCCGCGACAGCGATAAATGAAAAACTGTTTTTT
TRBJ1-5,once,TRBD1,TRBV18,CASSGQGAEQPQHF,TGTGCCAGCTCAGGACAGGGGGCCGAGCAGCCCCAGCATTTT
TRBJ2-7,-,TRBD1,TRBV18,CASSRDRAYEQYF,TGTGCCAGCTCCCGGGACAGGGCCTACGAGCAGTACTTC
TRBJ1-1,-,TRBD1,TRBV12-5,CASGLAGTGDAFF,TGTGCTAGTGGTTTGGCCGGGACAGGGGACGCTTTCTTT
TRBJ1-1,-,-,TRBV19,CASSGTGDEAFF,TGTGCCAGTAGTGGTACAGGAGATGAAGCTTTCTTT
TRBJ2-7,-,-,TRBV5-1,CASSLEGFSYEQYF,TGCGCCAGCAGCTTGGAAGGGTTCTCCTACGAGCAGTACTTC
TRBJ2-7,-,-,TRBV10-3,CAIKGEGYEQYF,TGTGCCATCAAAGGCGAGGGTTACGAGCAGTACTTC
TRBJ2-2,-,TRBD1,TRBV6-5,CASTLGTGNTGELFF,TGTGCCAGCACGTTGGGGACAGGGAACACCGGGGAGCTGTTTTTT
TRBJ1-6,-,-,TRBV14,CASSQGVSPLHF,TGTGCCAGCAGCCAAGGCGTTTCACCCCTCCACTTT
TRBJ2-7,-,TRBD2,TRBV28,CASSIPPSSGYEQYF,TGTGCCAGCAGTATACCCCCCTCTAGCGGCTACGAGCAGTACTTC
TRBJ1-1,-,-,TRBV4-1,CASSQFLGGKLAFF,TGCGCCAGCAGCCAATTTTTAGGGGGGAAATTGGCTTTCTTT
TRBJ1-2,many,-,TRBV10-2,CASSNRVGRGYTF,TGCGCCAGCAGCAACAGGGTGGGAAGGGGCTACACCTTC
TRBJ2-3,-,TRBD2,TRBV11-1,CASSPRGSGTDTQYF,TGTGCCAGCAGCCCGCGGGGGTCTGGCACAGATACGCAGTATTTT
TRBJ1-6,-,-,TRBV30,CACPQGHIWEPLHF,TGTGCCTGCCCCCAGGGGCATATCTGGGAACCCCTCCACTTT
TRBJ2-7,-,-,TRBV21-1,CASSYRDRGFRDQYEQYF,TGTGCCAGCAGCTACCGGGACAGGGGCTTTAGGGATCAGTACGAGCAGTACTTC
TRBJ2-3,-,-,TRBV21-1,CASSNGQSPGVWGTDTQYF,TGTGCCAGCAGCAACGGACAGTCCCCAGGTGTGTGGGGCACAGATACGCAGTATTTT
TRBJ1-2,-,-,TRBV28,CATTQAGSIYGYTF,TGTGCCACCACTCAGGCGGGGTCCATCTATGGCTACACCTTC
TRBJ1-2,-,-,TRBV2,CASSVGPSDYGYTF,TGTGCCAGCAGTGTAGGGCCATCGGACTATGGCTACACCTTC
TRBJ1-1,-,-,TRBV20-1,CSAALRLEAFF,TGCAGTGCCGCTCTGAGACTGGAAGCTTTCTTT
TRBJ2-7,-,-,TRBV2,CASSERKSSYEQYF,TGTGCCAGCAGTGAAAGAAAGAGCTCCTACGAGCAGTACTTC
TRBJ2-7,-,TRBD2,TRBV15,CATSSVLAGEQYF,TGTGCCACCAGCAGTGTGCTAGCGGGGGAGCAGTACTTC
TRBJ1-1,-,-,TRBV10-3,CAISDDTKNTEAFF,TGTGCCATCAGCGACGACACGAAGAACACTGAAGCTTTCTTT
TRBJ2-7,-,-,TRBV5-4,CASSLEVGYEQYF,TGTGCCAGCAGCTTGGAAGTGGGCTACGAGCAGTACTTC